The 26 T cell receptor beta chains listed next were all sequenced from one sample in a study of cytomegalovirus exposure and HLA in healthy donors. Primers: 60 Vbeta forward and 13 Jbeta reverse. The table came from immunoSEQ multiplex PCR; TCRdb's copy has only in-frame clones and leaves some out. Here the sample spans 100,000 or so clones, roughly 75% being singletons. The sequenced sample was PBMCs. Source of these receptors: a male donor in good health and CMV-seropositive.

The rearrangement uses TRBV10-3 and TRBJ1-6; 9 bases match TRBD1. The germline gives CDR1 ENHRY, CDR2 SYGVKD. The ends lost 8 bases at V and 3 bases at J; junction bases unmatched: 2. This CDR3 is 14 amino acids long. CDR3 sequence (DNA): TGTGCCATCGGGGGACAGGGCTATAATTCACCCCTCCACTTT. Its protein is CAIGGQGYNSPLHF.

The chain combines TRBV25-1 with TRBJ1-2, with D unclear. V was shortened by 5 bases and J by 2 bases, with 3 bases between the two germline ends. Germline-derived CDR1 and CDR2 are MGHDK and SYGVNS. The CDR3 consists of 11 residues. The CDR3 protein is CASSRNYGYTF. The CDR3 DNA reads as TGTGCCAGCAGTCGGAACTATGGCTACACCTTC.

V usage is TRBV9 and J usage is TRBJ2-7; 8 positions match TRBD2. With 4 bases clipped from V and 7 bases from J, the junction kept 16 bases outside the gene matches. CDR3 length: 16 amino acids. Germline CDR1 SGDLS, CDR2 YYNGEE. CDR3 nucleotides: TGTGCCAGCAGCTCCCGGGGGAGCGGGGGTGCGGGGGAGCAGTACTTC. Residues: CASSSRGSGGAGEQYF.

The chain joins TRBV6-1 to TRBJ2-3; TRBD1 might be the D (6 bases). V lost 4 bases and J lost 7, with 21 bases in between. Germline CDR1 MNHNS, CDR2 SASEGT. The CDR3 totals 16 residues. Here the CDR3 reads CASSGGGGPLSNTQYF. CDR3 DNA sequence: TGTGCCAGCAGTGGAGGGGGTGGGCCCTTATCGAATACGCAGTATTTT.

The chain is built from TRBV19 and TRBJ2-5; possibly TRBD1 for D (6 bases). CDR3 length: 14 residues. Germline V CDR1 and CDR2: LNHDA, SQIVND (reference sequence). Trimming took 6 bases from V and 2 from J, leaving 13 bases between them. Here the CDR3 reads CASSYRALQETQYF. In DNA form, the CDR3 reads TGTGCCAGTAGCTACAGGGCCCTGCAAGAGACCCAGTACTTC.

This clone has more than one count but fewer than ten. The chain joins TRBV6-1 to TRBJ2-1; 9 nucleotides agree with TRBD1. There are 17 residues in the CDR3. CDR1 and CDR2 from the germline V gene are MNHNS and SASEGT. Trimming cost V 1 base and J 8 bases; bases outside gene matches: 12. The CDR3 sequence: CASSEVPGQGRVDEQFF. DNA of the CDR3: TGTGCCAGCAGTGAAGTACCGGGACAGGGACGGGTGGATGAGCAGTTCTTC.

This chain links TRBV10-3 with TRBJ2-7, with TRBD1 matching over 10 bases. Germline V CDR1 and CDR2: ENHRY, SYGVKD. The CDR3 covers 17 residues. The V gene end was trimmed by 3 bases and the J gene end by 0 bases; junction bases not matched to a gene: 8. DNA of the CDR3: TGTGCCATCAGTGACCCCGGGGGACAGGGGAGCTCCTACGAGCAGTACTTC. Its translation is CAISDPGGQGSSYEQYF.

The chain recombines TRBV7-3 with TRBJ1-2; D is uncertain. CDR1 SGHTA and CDR2 FQGTGA come from the germline V gene. V gave up 2 bases and J gave up 7 bases, with 11 bases separating them. The CDR3 sequence is 13 residues long. The CDR3 nucleotides are TGTGCCAGCAGCTTAGCGGGTTTCAGTGGCTACACCTTC. It yields the protein CASSLAGFSGYTF.

J is TRBJ1-4 and V is TRBV6-6; D uncertain. CDR3 size: 14 residues. V lost 6 bases and J 0 bases, leaving 8 bases between the germline ends. In germline, CDR1 is MNHNY, CDR2 SVGAGI (reference sequence). This CDR3 reads CASSRGATNEKLFF. CDR3 nucleotides: TGTGCCAGCAGCCGGGGTGCAACTAATGAAAAACTGTTTTTT.

The chain carries TRBV7-9 and TRBJ2-7, with TRBD2 as a possible D gene (6 bases). The germline V gene encodes CDR1 SEHNR and CDR2 FQNEAQ (reference sequence). The CDR3 length is 16 residues. V lost 1 base and J lost 3, with 16 bases in between. CDR3 bases: TGTGCCAGCAGCTTAGAGGGTTGGGAGGCTGTCTACGAGCAGTACTTC. Translation gives CASSLEGWEAVYEQYF. Full variable domain (remainder filled in from reference TRBV7-9 and TRBJ2-7): DTGVSQNPRHKITKRGQNVTFRCDPISEHNRLYWYRQTLGQGPEFLTYFQNEAQLEKSRLLSDRFSAERPKGSFSTLEIQRTEQGDSAMYLCASSLEGWEAVYEQYFGPGTRLTVT.

This clone was detected once. The rearrangement links TRBV10-1 to TRBJ2-7; tentative D call: TRBD1 (6 bases). The germline V and J ends were trimmed by 4 bases and 6 bases, with 7 bases remaining between them. The CDR3 totals 11 residues. Germline CDR1 WNHNN, CDR2 SYGVQD (reference sequence). CDR3 in amino acids: CASSVGGEQYF. CDR3 DNA sequence: TGCGCCAGCAGTGTAGGGGGCGAGCAGTACTTC.

The chain joins TRBV7-9 to TRBJ1-1, with 8 nucleotides matching TRBD1. CDR3 size: 14 residues. Per the germline V gene, CDR1 is SEHNR and CDR2 is FQNEAQ (reference sequence). Trimming removed 1 base from V and 5 bases from J; junction bases left unmatched: 3. CDR3 protein: CASSLGTGITEAFF. CDR3 DNA: TGTGCCAGCAGCTTAGGGACAGGGATTACTGAAGCTTTCTTT.

The V call is TRBV5-4, the J call TRBJ2-5; 9 positions agree with TRBD2. Germline CDR1 is SGHNT and CDR2 is YYREEE (reference sequence). The ends lost 5 bases at V and 3 bases at J; junction bases unmatched: 11. The CDR3 has 16 amino acids. In DNA form, the CDR3 reads TGTGCCAGCAGTTCCTTCTGGCGGGGGGGGGAAGAGACCCAGTACTTC. The encoded protein is CASSSFWRGGEETQYF.

The rearrangement links TRBV4-2 to TRBJ2-7; tentatively, D is TRBD2 (7 bases). V lost 0 bases to trimming and J lost 8 bases, with 20 bases between them. Germline V gene lookup returns CDR1 LGHNA and CDR2 YNFKEQ. This CDR3 is 16 amino acids long. The CDR3 DNA reads as TGTGCCAGCAGCCAAGAGTTGGAGGGGGGGTATAAAAAGCAGTACTTC. This gives the protein CASSQELEGGYKKQYF.

This chain links TRBV10-2 with TRBJ2-5; 9 bases fit TRBD1. The junction had 5 bases not matched to a gene; V was cut back by 7 bases and J by 2 bases. CDR1 and CDR2 (germline): WSHSY, SAAADI. The CDR3 is 14 amino acids. CDR3 sequence (DNA): TGCGCCAGCACTTATGACAGGGGGCAAGAGACCCAGTACTTC. It is translated as CASTYDRGQETQYF.

This chain links TRBV30 with TRBJ2-5; TRBD2 is a possible D gene (5 bases). The last part of the DNA fits TRBJ2-7 better; the J call may be wrong. Germline V gene sequence: CDR1 GTSNPN, CDR2 SVGIG (reference sequence). The CDR3 has 12 amino acids. CDR3 residues: CAWGVGAYEQYF. The CDR3 DNA reads as TGTGCCTGGGGGGTGGGAGCCTACGAGCAGTACTTC.

This clone appeared a few times. V gene TRBV19 combines with J gene TRBJ1-2, with 10 bases identical to TRBD1. V gave up 9 bases and J gave up 0 bases; unmatched junction bases: 7. CDR3 length: 15 residues. Germline V gene sequence: CDR1 LNHDA, CDR2 SQIVND (reference sequence). The chain's CDR3 is CASRQGAIANYGYTF. The CDR3 bases are TGTGCCAGCCGACAGGGGGCTATAGCTAACTATGGCTACACCTTC.

The V and J genes are TRBV7-7 and TRBJ2-2; D might be TRBD2 (5 bases). The germline V gene encodes CDR1 SSHAT and CDR2 FNYEAQ (reference sequence). The CDR3 extends over 13 amino acids. Written as DNA, the CDR3 is TGTGCTACTAGAGAGGCTTCGACCGGGGAGCTGTTTTTT. Translated: CATREASTGELFF.

This clone showed up just a few times. The chain links TRBV29-1 to TRBJ1-1; D unresolved. The germline V gene encodes CDR1 SQVTM and CDR2 ANQGSEA. The CDR3 covers 11 residues. Trimming left V 8 bases short and J 2 bases short, with 9 bases between. CDR3 region: CSSEGNTEAFF. CDR3 nucleotide sequence: TGCAGCTCGGAGGGTAACACTGAAGCTTTCTTT. Full variable domain (outside the CDR3, taken from reference TRBV29-1 and TRBJ1-1): SAVISQKPSRDICQRGTSLTIQCQVDSQVTMMFWYRQQPGQSLTLIATANQGSEATYESGFVIDKFPISRPNLTFSTLTVSNMSPEDSSIYLCSSEGNTEAFFGQGTRLTVV.

The chain is built from TRBV2 and TRBJ1-5; D may be TRBD1 (5 bases). The CDR3 extends over 15 amino acids. V was pared by 1 base and J by 0 bases, with 7 bases between. Germline V lookup: CDR1 SNHLY, CDR2 FYNNEI. CDR3 DNA: TGTGCCAGCAGTGAAGGACAGTTTAGCAATCAGCCCCAGCATTTT. Its protein is CASSEGQFSNQPQHF.

A few counts support this clone. The chain is built from TRBV6-1 and TRBJ1-2; 7 bases align to TRBD1. From germline, CDR1 is MNHNS and CDR2 SASEGT. The J segment lost 4 bases and the V segment lost 6 bases, leaving 11 bases of the junction unmatched. The CDR3 length is 15 residues. The CDR3 nucleotides read TGTGCCAGCAGGGATAGGGACAGCCACCCCTATGGCTACACCTTC. Translated, it gives CASRDRDSHPYGYTF.

The chain recombines TRBV9 with TRBJ2-1; D unresolved. Germline V lookup: CDR1 SGDLS, CDR2 YYNGEE. The CDR3 consists of 16 residues. V was cut by 2 bases and J by 5 bases, with 17 bases left in between. The CDR3 coding sequence is TGTGCCAGCAGCGTTTTTGAAAGAAGCGCTAACAATGAGCAGTTCTTC. Its translation is CASSVFERSANNEQFF.

The chain uses TRBV6-1 and TRBJ2-2; 7 nucleotides align to TRBD1. The CDR3 is 14 residues long. The V gene end was trimmed by 5 bases and the J gene end by 3 bases; junction bases not matched to a gene: 3. The germline CDR1 and CDR2 sequences are MNHNS and SASEGT. CDR3 region: CASSQDRYTGELFF. CDR3 nucleotides: TGTGCCAGCAGTCAGGACAGGTACACCGGGGAGCTGTTTTTT.

This chain's CDR3 is CAWSLSGGGADEQFF. CDR3 coding DNA: TGTGCCTGGAGTCTTAGCGGGGGAGGAGCGGATGAGCAGTTCTTC. This chain joins TRBV30 and TRBJ2-1, with 9 bases lining up with TRBD2. V lost 2 bases and J lost 8; bases outside the gene matches: 10. Germline V gives CDR1 GTSNPN, CDR2 SVGIG (reference sequence). CDR3 length equals 15 residues.

This chain connects TRBV7-2 to TRBJ2-5, with 10 bases aligning to TRBD1. Per germline, CDR1 SGHTA and CDR2 FQGNSA. This CDR3 has 17 amino acids. Germline trimming cut 2 bases from V and 5 bases from J; bases unmatched to any gene: 11. The CDR3 reads CASSLQGQGMILETQYF. CDR3 DNA: TGTGCCAGCAGCTTACAGGGACAGGGGATGATTTTGGAGACCCAGTACTTC.

This chain links TRBV5-1 with TRBJ2-5; 8 bases line up with TRBD1. The CDR3 spans 14 residues. The V gene end was trimmed by 4 bases and the J gene end by 8 bases; junction bases not matched to a gene: 10. CDR1 is SGHRS and CDR2 is YFSETQ in the germline V gene. For the CDR3, the DNA is TGCGCCAGCAGCAAGGGACAGGACTTGAGTACCCAGTACTTC. It is translated as CASSKGQDLSTQYF.